Described below is a single T cell receptor (beta chain) sequence and its context. This entry comes from a study of T cells in Graves' hyperthyroidism and ophthalmopathy. As for the study in general: Peripheral blood was taken when the disease was first diagnosed, before any treatment began.

Trimming pared 6 bases from V and 2 bases from J, leaving 10 bases between. The CDR3 runs to 13 residues. RNA transcripts gave rise to amplified TCR beta CDR3 regions. An initial round of RT-PCR targeting the TCR CDR3 relied on the HTBI primer set. TCRdb reprocessed the multiplex PCR reads with MiXCR, giving one entry per CDR3 protein. The sample lists around 340,000 distinct CDR3 sequences; around 13% were seen once. The sample consisted of blood. The sequence was obtained from a woman aged 25 to 39 with Graves' hyperthyroidism. This sequence joins TRBV12-3 or TRBV12-4 and TRBJ2-5; possibly TRBD1 for D (6 bases). DNA of the CDR3: TGTGCCAGCAGGGTGACAGGACAAGAGACCCAGTACTTC. Translated, it gives CASRVTGQETQYF.